The 8 T cell receptor beta chains listed next were all sequenced from one sample in a study of cytomegalovirus exposure and HLA in healthy donors. Assay: immunoSEQ multiplex PCR; the TCRdb copy retains only in-frame clones and omits some. The sample records about 180,000 clones, around 86% being singletons. Sequencing was performed on PBMCs. The receptors come from a man aged 18 to 35 in good health and CMV-seropositive.

V and J are TRBV7-3 and TRBJ2-7, with TRBD2 identical over 12 bases. V shed 4 bases, J shed 4 bases, and the junction held 5 bases outside the gene matches. CDR1 is SGHTA, CDR2 FQGTGA, per germline. This CDR3 is 15 amino acids long. CDR3 region: CASSSGLAGRYEQYF. The CDR3 nucleotides read TGTGCCAGCAGCTCAGGACTAGCGGGAAGGTACGAGCAGTACTTC.

The rearrangement links TRBV5-1 to TRBJ2-1, with TRBD2 as a possible D gene (5 bases). From germline, CDR1 is SGHRS and CDR2 YFSETQ. This CDR3 has 14 amino acids. V was shortened by 4 bases and J by 5 bases, with 13 bases between the two germline ends. The CDR3 is CASSLLLANNEQFF. DNA for the CDR3: TGCGCCAGCAGCCTACTTCTAGCTAACAATGAGCAGTTCTTC.

The chain joins TRBV12-5 to TRBJ1-2; tentative D call: TRBD1 (6 bases). The CDR3 has 14 residues. Trimming stripped 5 bases from V and 2 bases from J, with 12 bases between. From germline, CDR1 is LGHNT and CDR2 FRNRAP. In DNA form, the CDR3 reads TGTGCTAGTGGTCCAATCGACAGGAACTATGGCTACACCTTC. Amino acids: CASGPIDRNYGYTF.

This chain uses TRBV10-3 with TRBJ1-5; D gene unclear. The CDR3 sequence is 14 residues long. V was pared by 7 bases and J by 4 bases, with 14 bases between. Germline lookup yields CDR1 ENHRY and CDR2 SYGVKD. The CDR3 spells CAIIRLQPNQPQHF. The CDR3 DNA sequence: TGTGCCATCATCCGCTTACAGCCGAATCAGCCCCAGCATTTT.

This clone has more than one count but fewer than ten. The DNA of the CDR3 is TGCGCCAGCAGCCCTCACAGGGGGGGTGGCTACACCTTC. Its protein is CASSPHRGGGYTF. The chain employs TRBV4-1 and TRBJ1-2, with 8 positions matching TRBD1. The V and J ends lost 4 bases and 7 bases, in that order; junction bases with no gene match: 5. The V gene's germline CDR1 is MGHRA and CDR2 YSYEKL. The CDR3 length is 13 residues.

This clone was counted only a few times. The rearrangement links TRBV2 to TRBJ1-2, with D perhaps matching TRBD1 (5 bases). CDR3 length equals 14 residues. Trimming removed 4 bases from V and 2 bases from J, with 11 bases in between. The germline V gene encodes CDR1 SNHLY and CDR2 FYNNEI. DNA for the CDR3: TGTGCCAGCAGTGTGGGCCAGGGCAACTATGGCTACACCTTC. It codes for CASSVGQGNYGYTF.

This clone came up a few times. The chain employs TRBV5-1 and TRBJ1-2; 8 nucleotides match TRBD1. Trimming cost V 5 bases and J 7 bases; bases outside gene matches: 10. The CDR3 contains 14 residues. The V gene's germline CDR1 is SGHRS and CDR2 YFSETQ. CDR3 sequence: CASSLRTGNSGYTF. In nucleotides, the CDR3 is TGCGCCAGCAGTTTGAGGACAGGGAATTCTGGCTACACCTTC.

This clone has only a few counts. The V and J genes are TRBV4-2 and TRBJ2-7, with 11 nucleotides matching TRBD2. The CDR3 runs to 16 residues. The germline CDR1 and CDR2 sequences are LGHNA and YNFKEQ. J was trimmed by 0 bases and V by 4 bases; bases with no gene match: 5. The CDR3 loop is CASSPLAGDSSYEQYF. For the CDR3, the DNA is TGTGCCAGCAGCCCACTAGCGGGGGATAGCTCCTACGAGCAGTACTTC.